This is a list of T cell receptor beta chains from one sample in a study of blood T cell repertoires in COVID-19. Sequencing was performed with immunoSEQ multiplex PCR; in TCRdb, only in-frame clones are kept and a portion is missing. This sample carries 240,000 or so clones, nearly 90% of them seen once, and the ten largest clones take 0.7% to 0.85%. The sequenced material came from peripheral blood. The receptors shown here come from a woman in her 30s with acute or convalescent COVID-19. The CDR3 runs from the conserved cysteine through the conserved F or W. The D gene is left open where the match is weak. Expanded clones get a size class; other rows say once, few or many, or leave the size out.

TRBJ2-7 | TRBD1 | TRBV27 | - | CASSSLRDRGQGQYF | TGTGCCAGCAGTTCCCTCCGGGACAGGGGGCAGGGGCAGTACTTC
TRBJ2-3 | - | TRBV14 | - | CASSQANTQYF | TGTGCCAGCAGCCAAGCCAATACGCAGTATTTT
TRBJ2-7 | TRBD1 | TRBV30 | - | CAWSVGGLSSYEQYF | TGTGCCTGGAGTGTAGGGGGCCTAAGCTCCTACGAGCAGTACTTC
TRBJ2-5 | - | TRBV18 | - | CASSPLTQRGRLETQYF | TGTGCCAGCTCACCGCTGACGCAGAGGGGGAGACTAGAGACCCAGTACTTC
TRBJ2-2 | - | TRBV6-4 | - | CASSDSFPGELFF | TGTGCCAGCAGTGACTCCTTCCCCGGGGAGCTGTTTTTT
TRBJ1-1 | - | TRBV7-9 | - | CASSGLGQNTEAFF | TGTGCCAGTAGTGGGTTAGGACAGAACACTGAAGCTTTCTTT
TRBJ1-5 | TRBD1 | TRBV27 | - | CASSPTGQGRNQPQHF | TGTGCCAGCAGTCCCACCGGACAGGGCCGCAATCAGCCCCAGCATTTT
TRBJ2-2 | TRBD1 | TRBV2 | - | CASDRQGIGELFF | TGTGCCAGCGACCGACAGGGGATCGGGGAGCTGTTTTTT
TRBJ1-3 | - | TRBV11-3 | - | CASSRPGVLAGNTIYF | TGTGCCAGCAGCCGCCCAGGGGTCTTAGCTGGAAACACCATATATTTT
TRBJ1-2 | - | TRBV15 | few | CATSRARLSNYGYTF | TGTGCCACCAGCAGAGCTCGTCTCTCTAACTATGGCTACACCTTC
TRBJ2-3 | TRBD2 | TRBV24-1 | - | CATTQGSSGSADTQYF | TGTGCCACCACTCAAGGGTCTAGCGGTTCGGCAGATACGCAGTATTTT
TRBJ2-7 | - | TRBV28 | - | CASSLGQPPYEQYF | TGTGCCAGCAGTTTAGGGCAGCCTCCCTACGAGCAGTACTTC
TRBJ2-7 | - | TRBV5-1 | - | CASSSRQKYEQYF | TGCGCCAGCAGCTCCCGACAGAAGTACGAGCAGTACTTC
TRBJ1-2 | TRBD1 | TRBV30 | - | CAWTPGGSGYTF | TGTGCCTGGACCCCAGGGGGATCTGGCTACACCTTC
TRBJ1-1 | - | TRBV27 | once | CASRRQVLNAEAFF | TGTGCCAGCAGAAGACAGGTCCTCAACGCTGAAGCTTTCTTT
TRBJ2-1 | TRBD2 | TRBV7-9 | - | CASTVTSGGNEQFF | TGTGCCAGCACCGTAACTAGCGGGGGCAATGAGCAGTTCTTC
TRBJ1-3 | - | TRBV6-5 | - | CASTEDSQGNTIYF | TGTGCCAGCACCGAGGACAGCCAAGGAAACACCATATATTTT
TRBJ2-7 | TRBD2 | TRBV19 | - | CASSTTGTSGAYEQYF | TGTGCCAGTAGTACGACGGGGACTAGCGGGGCTTACGAGCAGTACTTC
TRBJ2-3 | - | TRBV24-1 | - | CATSAGDTQYF | TGTGCCACCAGTGCAGGGGATACGCAGTATTTT
TRBJ1-2 | - | TRBV4-3 | - | CASSQDTGRVYGYTF | TGCGCCAGCAGCCAAGATACGGGCAGGGTGTATGGCTACACCTTC
TRBJ2-2 | - | TRBV18 | - | CASSPPGELFF | TGTGCCAGCTCACCTCCGGGGGAGCTGTTTTTT
TRBJ2-1 | TRBD2 | TRBV7-8 | - | CASSTKRGGHEQFF | TGTGCCAGCAGTACCAAACGGGGAGGGCATGAGCAGTTCTTC
TRBJ2-1 | - | TRBV7-2 | - | CASSFSGTPEQFF | TGTGCCAGCAGCTTTTCCGGGACTCCAGAGCAGTTCTTC
TRBJ2-3 | TRBD2 | TRBV6-6 | - | CASRLEAGATDTQYF | TGTGCCAGCAGACTCGAAGCGGGGGCCACAGATACGCAGTATTTT
TRBJ2-2 | - | TRBV11-3 | - | CASSLFLFGELFF | TGTGCCAGCAGCCTTTTCCTTTTCGGGGAGCTGTTTTTT
TRBJ1-2 | TRBD1 | TRBV19 | - | CASSLGQGWGYTF | TGTGCCAGTAGCCTCGGACAGGGATGGGGCTACACCTTC
TRBJ2-1 | TRBD2 | TRBV4-1 | - | CASSLGTSGGEEQFF | TGCGCCAGCAGCCTCGGGACTAGCGGGGGGGAGGAGCAGTTCTTC
TRBJ1-2 | - | TRBV6-2/TRBV6-3 | - | CASSSRTVTNYGYTF | TGTGCCAGCAGTAGTCGGACAGTAACTAACTATGGCTACACCTTC
TRBJ2-7 | - | TRBV1 | - | CTSSLKRTRTSGPSSYEQYF | TGCACCAGCAGCCTCAAAAGGACTCGGACTAGCGGGCCAAGCTCCTACGAGCAGTACTTC
TRBJ2-4 | - | TRBV18 | - | CASSPRGDIQYF | TGTGCCAGCTCACCCAGGGGGGACATTCAGTACTTC
TRBJ2-1 | - | TRBV20-1 | once | CSARDLAEQFF | TGCAGTGCTAGAGATCTGGCTGAGCAGTTCTTC
TRBJ1-2 | TRBD1 | TRBV7-2 | - | CASSRDRVGYTF | TGTGCCAGCAGCCGCGACAGGGTCGGCTACACCTTC